The 16 T cell receptor beta chains listed next were all sequenced from one sample in a study of cytomegalovirus exposure and HLA in healthy donors. The PCR ran on 60 Vbeta and 13 Jbeta primers. Method: immunoSEQ multiplex PCR; TCRdb's copy keeps in-frame clones and lacks some. The table includes approximately 140,000 clones, 82% detected once. Sequenced sample: PBMCs. Receptor source: a boy younger than 18 in good health and CMV-seronegative.

This chain's CDR3 is CASSEEAGGREYF. In DNA, the CDR3 is TGTGCCAGCAGTGAAGAAGCGGGAGGGCGCGAGTATTTT. V usage is TRBV6-4 and J usage is TRBJ2-3; 10 positions match TRBD2. The CDR3 has 13 residues. Unmatched junction bases numbered 7, after V lost 3 bases and J lost 13 bases. Germline V gene lookup returns CDR1 MRHNA and CDR2 SNTAGT.

This chain uses TRBV13 with TRBJ2-7; D not certain. V shed 2 bases and J shed 6 bases, with 8 bases lying between them. Germline CDR1 and CDR2: PRHDT and FYEKMQ (reference sequence). The CDR3 is 12 residues long. In DNA form, the CDR3 reads TGTGCCAGCAGCTTAAGAGGAAGCGAGCAGTACTTC. This sequence encodes CASSLRGSEQYF.

The rearrangement uses TRBV7-9 and TRBJ2-7, with a tentative D call TRBD2 (6 bases). CDR1 and CDR2 (germline): SEHNR, FQNEAQ (reference sequence). This CDR3 region has 14 residues. Trimming stripped 3 bases from V and 2 bases from J, with 11 bases between. The CDR3 DNA sequence: TGTGCCAGCAGCTTCGGGACTGCTACCTACGAGCAGTACTTC. Encoded protein: CASSFGTATYEQYF. The whole variable domain, remainder taken from reference TRBV7-9 and TRBJ2-7, is DTGVSQNPRHKITKRGQNVTFRCDPISEHNRLYWYRQTLGQGPEFLTYFQNEAQLEKSRLLSDRFSAERPKGSFSTLEIQRTEQGDSAMYLCASSFGTATYEQYFGPGTRLTVT.

J is TRBJ2-5 and V is TRBV2; maybe TRBD1 (5 bases). Trimming stripped 5 bases from V and 5 bases from J, with 15 bases between. Germline V lookup: CDR1 SNHLY, CDR2 FYNNEI. The CDR3 length is 14 residues. CDR3 protein: CASSMQGRKETQYF. CDR3 nucleotide sequence: TGTGCCAGCAGTATGCAGGGAAGGAAGGAGACCCAGTACTTC.

V and J are TRBV9 and TRBJ2-1; D gene ambiguous. V was trimmed by 0 bases and J by 9 bases, leaving 4 bases between them. The CDR3 spans 11 residues. Germline V gene lookup returns CDR1 SGDLS and CDR2 YYNGEE. CDR3 nucleotides: TGTGCCAGCAGCGTAGACGGTGAGCAGTTCTTC. This translates into CASSVDGEQFF.

The rearrangement joins TRBV13 to TRBJ2-7; 10 bases match TRBD2. The length of the CDR3 is 14 residues. CDR1 and CDR2 from the germline V gene are PRHDT and FYEKMQ (reference sequence). Trimming at V came to 5 bases and at J to 4 bases, leaving 5 bases not matched to a gene. CDR3 coding DNA: TGTGCCAGCAGCGTCGGGACTAGCGATTACGAGCAGTACTTC. As protein: CASSVGTSDYEQYF.

The chain joins TRBV6-5 to TRBJ1-2; no clear D. The CDR3 is made up of 11 amino acids. Trimming took off 10 bases at V and 7 bases at J, with 13 bases between the two ends. Germline assignment: CDR1 MNHEY and CDR2 SVGAGI. The CDR3 sequence: CATESNGGYTF. CDR3 bases: TGTGCCACCGAATCCAACGGTGGCTACACCTTC.

This rearrangement joins TRBV7-9 to TRBJ2-7; 7 bases are shared with TRBD1. This CDR3 is built from 14 residues. In germline, CDR1 is SEHNR, CDR2 FQNEAQ (reference sequence). The V gene end was trimmed by 4 bases and the J gene end by 4 bases; junction bases not matched to a gene: 7. The DNA of the CDR3 is TGTGCCAGCAGCTCACCGGGACAGATTTACGAGCAGTACTTC. This encodes CASSSPGQIYEQYF.

The CDR3 nucleotides read TGTGCCAGCAGCTTAGAAAGGGGGGGCTCCTACGAGCAGTACTTC. It yields the protein CASSLERGGSYEQYF. The rearrangement uses TRBV11-2 and TRBJ2-7; tentative D call: TRBD2 (7 bases). Looked up from germline, CDR1 is SGHAT and CDR2 is FQNNGV. Trimming took off 0 bases at V and 0 bases at J, with 9 bases between the two ends. The CDR3 loop spans 15 amino acids.

V gene TRBV7-9 combines with J gene TRBJ2-1, with a weak D call TRBD2 (5 bases). This CDR3 contains 12 residues. V was shortened by 1 base and J by 9 bases, with 7 bases between the two germline ends. CDR1 and CDR2 (germline): SEHNR, FQNEAQ (reference sequence). CDR3 sequence reads: CASSLEAGEQFF. DNA of the CDR3: TGTGCCAGCAGCTTAGAGGCGGGTGAGCAGTTCTTC.

The chain carries TRBV7-2 and TRBJ2-5; 9 bases map to TRBD1. The V segment lost 5 bases and the J segment 5 bases; nucleotides outside the gene matches: 12. Per the germline V gene, CDR1 is SGHTA and CDR2 is FQGNSA. This CDR3 contains 16 residues. CDR3 protein: CASSPQGGGTGETQYF. The CDR3, as DNA: TGTGCCAGCAGCCCCCAAGGTGGAGGGACAGGGGAGACCCAGTACTTC.

The CDR3 loop reads CATSRQDQETQYF. CDR3 nucleotide sequence: TGTGCCACCAGCAGACAGGACCAAGAGACCCAGTACTTC. This rearrangement joins TRBV15 to TRBJ2-5; no reliable D call. This CDR3 spans 13 amino acids. Germline V gene data show CDR1 as LNHNV and CDR2 as YYDKDF (reference sequence). Trimming removed 2 bases at V and 0 bases at J, with 4 bases between.

The J gene is TRBJ2-1, the V gene TRBV7-9, with a possible D match to TRBD2 (5 bases). Germline-derived CDR1 and CDR2 are SEHNR and FQNEAQ (reference sequence). Trimming shortened V by 7 bases and J by 10 bases, and 11 bases separated the two germline ends. The CDR3 has 11 amino acids. The CDR3 reads CASTSNWEQFF. CDR3 DNA sequence: TGTGCCAGCACTAGCAATTGGGAGCAGTTCTTC.

In this sample, this clone turned up a few times. V and J are TRBV4-1 and TRBJ2-3; 9 nucleotides agree with TRBD2. The germline V gene encodes CDR1 MGHRA and CDR2 YSYEKL. Trimming took 1 base from V and 10 from J; bases not matched to a gene: 12. There are 16 residues in the CDR3. The CDR3 DNA sequence: TGCGCCAGCAGCCAAGGGCGGGTAGCGGGAGCGATGGCGCAGTATTTT. Its translation is CASSQGRVAGAMAQYF.

This rearrangement joins TRBV5-1 to TRBJ2-5; possible D gene TRBD2, 5 bases. Germline CDR1 and CDR2: SGHRS and YFSETQ. With 0 bases removed from V and 5 bases from J, the gap between germline ends came to 14 bases. The CDR3 loop spans 15 amino acids. The CDR3 bases are TGCGCCAGCAGCTTGGGAGGGAGCGGAGAGGAGACCCAGTACTTC. Residues: CASSLGGSGEETQYF.

This clone was recorded a few times. The chain carries TRBV15 and TRBJ2-5, with D unclear. CDR3 length: 12 amino acids. V lost 0 bases, J lost 5 bases, and 4 bases lay in between. CDR1 is LNHNV and CDR2 is YYDKDF in the germline V gene (reference sequence). In nucleotides, the CDR3 is TGTGCCACCAGCAGAGATCGTGAGACCCAGTACTTC. Protein: CATSRDRETQYF.